What follows describes a single T cell receptor (beta chain). No antigen is known for it. The sample comes from a study of response to subunit inactivated influenza vaccine. Findings and caveats of the study: Few new T cells, the authors suggested, are recruited by each seasonal influenza vaccination.

The J segment lost 6 bases and the V segment lost 2 bases, leaving 7 bases of the junction unmatched. The CDR3 is made up of 15 amino acids. Using its own MiXCR run on the RT-PCR reads, TCRdb lists one record per CDR3 protein. Among around 520,000 distinct CDR3 sequences listed, around 25% were seen once. The sequence derives from a man aged 45-65 years who received an inactivated influenza vaccine. The sequences come from CD4+ T cells sorted from PBMCs, collected 4 to 6 days after vaccination. This chain connects TRBV12-3 or TRBV12-4 to TRBJ2-1; 7 bases align to TRBD1. CDR3: CASSLTGVVTNEQFF. The CDR3 bases are TGTGCCAGCAGTTTAACAGGGGTTGTAACCAATGAGCAGTTCTTC.